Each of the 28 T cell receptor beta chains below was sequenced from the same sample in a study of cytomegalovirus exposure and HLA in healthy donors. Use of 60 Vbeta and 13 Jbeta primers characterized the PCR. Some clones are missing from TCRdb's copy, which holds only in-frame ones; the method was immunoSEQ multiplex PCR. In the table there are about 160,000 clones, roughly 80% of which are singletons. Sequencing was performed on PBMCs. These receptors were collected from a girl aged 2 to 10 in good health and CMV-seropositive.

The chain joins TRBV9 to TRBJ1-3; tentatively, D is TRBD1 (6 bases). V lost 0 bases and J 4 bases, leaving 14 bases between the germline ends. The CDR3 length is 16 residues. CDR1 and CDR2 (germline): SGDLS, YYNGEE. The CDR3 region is CASSVDAGAAGNTIYF. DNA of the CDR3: TGTGCCAGCAGCGTAGATGCAGGGGCAGCGGGAAACACCATATATTTT.

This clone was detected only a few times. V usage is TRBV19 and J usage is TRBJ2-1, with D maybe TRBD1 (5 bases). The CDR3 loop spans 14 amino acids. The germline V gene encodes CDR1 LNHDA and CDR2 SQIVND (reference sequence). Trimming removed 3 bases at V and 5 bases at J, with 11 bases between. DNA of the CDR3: TGTGCCAGTAGTATTTCGCAGGGTAACAATGAGCAGTTCTTC. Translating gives CASSISQGNNEQFF.

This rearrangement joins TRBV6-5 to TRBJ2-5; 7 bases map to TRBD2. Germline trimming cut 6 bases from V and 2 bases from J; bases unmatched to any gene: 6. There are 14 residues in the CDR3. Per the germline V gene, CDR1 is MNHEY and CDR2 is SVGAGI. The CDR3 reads CASRSKRGQETQYF. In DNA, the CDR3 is TGTGCCAGCAGGAGCAAGCGGGGACAAGAGACCCAGTACTTC.

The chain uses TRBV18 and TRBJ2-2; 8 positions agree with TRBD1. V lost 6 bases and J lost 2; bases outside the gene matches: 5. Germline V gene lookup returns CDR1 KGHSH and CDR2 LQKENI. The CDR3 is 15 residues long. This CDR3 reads CASSPGTGNTGELFF. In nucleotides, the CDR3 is TGTGCCAGCTCCCCCGGGACAGGAAACACCGGGGAGCTGTTTTTT. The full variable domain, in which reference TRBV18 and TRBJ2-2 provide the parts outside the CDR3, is NAGVMQNPRHLVRRRGQEARLRCSPMKGHSHVYWYRQLPEEGLKFMVYLQKENIIDESGMPKERFSAEFPKEGPSILRIQQVVRGDSAAYFCASSPGTGNTGELFFGEGSRLTVL.

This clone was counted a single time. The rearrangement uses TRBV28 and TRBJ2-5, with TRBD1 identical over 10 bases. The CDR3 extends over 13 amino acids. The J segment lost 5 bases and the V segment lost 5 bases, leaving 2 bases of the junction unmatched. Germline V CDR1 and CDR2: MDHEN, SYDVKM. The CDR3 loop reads CASSGTGDETQYF. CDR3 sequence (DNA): TGTGCCAGCAGTGGGACAGGGGACGAGACCCAGTACTTC.

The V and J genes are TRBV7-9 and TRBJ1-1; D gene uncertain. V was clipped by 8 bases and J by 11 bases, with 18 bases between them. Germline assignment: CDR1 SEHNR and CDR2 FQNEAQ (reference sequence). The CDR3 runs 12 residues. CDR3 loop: CASPAKRVFAFF. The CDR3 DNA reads TGTGCCAGCCCGGCAAAGAGGGTGTTCGCTTTCTTT.

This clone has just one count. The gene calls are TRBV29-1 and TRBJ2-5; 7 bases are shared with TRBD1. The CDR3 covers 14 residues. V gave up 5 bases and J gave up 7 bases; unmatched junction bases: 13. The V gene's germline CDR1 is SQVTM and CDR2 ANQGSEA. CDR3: CSVSGTEPARTQYF. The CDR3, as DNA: TGCAGCGTTTCCGGGACAGAGCCCGCCAGGACCCAGTACTTC.

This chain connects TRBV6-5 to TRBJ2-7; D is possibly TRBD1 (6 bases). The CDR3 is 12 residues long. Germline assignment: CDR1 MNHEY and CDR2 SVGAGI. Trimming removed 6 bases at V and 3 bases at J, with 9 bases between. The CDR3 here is CASSKGGYEQYF. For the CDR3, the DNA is TGTGCCAGCAGCAAAGGGGGCTACGAGCAGTACTTC.

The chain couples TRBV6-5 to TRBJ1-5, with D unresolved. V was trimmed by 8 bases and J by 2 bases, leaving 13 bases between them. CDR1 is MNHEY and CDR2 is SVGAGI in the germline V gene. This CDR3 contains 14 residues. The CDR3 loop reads CASRSGGGNQPQHF. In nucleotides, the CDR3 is TGTGCCAGCCGGAGCGGCGGGGGCAATCAGCCCCAGCATTTT.

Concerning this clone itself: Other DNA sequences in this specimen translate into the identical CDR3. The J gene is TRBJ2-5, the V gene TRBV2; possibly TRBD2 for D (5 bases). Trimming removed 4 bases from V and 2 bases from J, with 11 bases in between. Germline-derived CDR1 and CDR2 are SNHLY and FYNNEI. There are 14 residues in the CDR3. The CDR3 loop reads CASSGLAAQETQYF. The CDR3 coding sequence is TGTGCCAGCAGTGGGCTAGCAGCACAAGAGACCCAGTACTTC. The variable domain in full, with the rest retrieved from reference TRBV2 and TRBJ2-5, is EPEVTQTPSHQVTQMGQEVILRCVPISNHLYFYWYRQILGQKVEFLVSFYNNEISEKSEIFDDQFSVERPDGSNFTLKIRSTKLEDSAMYFCASSGLAAQETQYFGPGTRLLVL.

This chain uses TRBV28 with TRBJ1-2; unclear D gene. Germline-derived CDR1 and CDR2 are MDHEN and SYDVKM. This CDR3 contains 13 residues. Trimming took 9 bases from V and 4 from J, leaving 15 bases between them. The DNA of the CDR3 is TGTGCCAGTGAGACCACTATCGGCTATGGCTACACCTTC. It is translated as CASETTIGYGYTF.

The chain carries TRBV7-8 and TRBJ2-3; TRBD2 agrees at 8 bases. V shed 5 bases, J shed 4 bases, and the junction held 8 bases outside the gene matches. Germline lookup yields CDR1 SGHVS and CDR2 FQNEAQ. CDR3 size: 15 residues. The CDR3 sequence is CASSLREGIADTQYF. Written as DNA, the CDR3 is TGTGCCAGCAGCCTCCGGGAGGGCATCGCAGATACGCAGTATTTT.

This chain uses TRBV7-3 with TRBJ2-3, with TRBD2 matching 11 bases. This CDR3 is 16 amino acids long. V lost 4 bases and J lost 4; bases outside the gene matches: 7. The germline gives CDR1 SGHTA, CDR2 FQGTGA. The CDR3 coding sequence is TGTGCCAGCAGCTCTATAGCGGGAGGGCCGGCAGATACGCAGTATTTT. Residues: CASSSIAGGPADTQYF.

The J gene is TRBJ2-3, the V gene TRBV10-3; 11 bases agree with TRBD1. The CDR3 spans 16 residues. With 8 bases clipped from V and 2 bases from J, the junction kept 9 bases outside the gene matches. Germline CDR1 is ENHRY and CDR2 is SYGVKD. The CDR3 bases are TGTGCCATCGCCCCAGGGGACAGGGGGTCCACAGATACGCAGTATTTT. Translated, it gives CAIAPGDRGSTDTQYF.

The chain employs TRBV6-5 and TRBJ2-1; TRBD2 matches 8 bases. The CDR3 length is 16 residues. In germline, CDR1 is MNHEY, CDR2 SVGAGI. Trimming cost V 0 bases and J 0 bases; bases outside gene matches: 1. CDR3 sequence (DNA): TGTGCCAGCAGTTACTCGGCGGGAGGCTCCTACAATGAGCAGTTCTTC. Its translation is CASSYSAGGSYNEQFF.

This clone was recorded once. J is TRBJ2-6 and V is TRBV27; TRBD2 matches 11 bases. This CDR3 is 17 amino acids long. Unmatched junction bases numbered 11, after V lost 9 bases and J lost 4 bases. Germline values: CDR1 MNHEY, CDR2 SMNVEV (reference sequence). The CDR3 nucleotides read TGTGCCAGGCTATTAGCGGGAGGGCCATACGGGGCCAACGTCCTGACTTTC. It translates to CARLLAGGPYGANVLTF.

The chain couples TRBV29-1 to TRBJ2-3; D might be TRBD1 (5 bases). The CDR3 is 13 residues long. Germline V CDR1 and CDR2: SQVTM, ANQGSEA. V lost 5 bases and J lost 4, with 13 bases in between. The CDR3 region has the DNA TGCAGCGTTAGGGGTAGGGGCGCAGATACGCAGTATTTT. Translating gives CSVRGRGADTQYF.

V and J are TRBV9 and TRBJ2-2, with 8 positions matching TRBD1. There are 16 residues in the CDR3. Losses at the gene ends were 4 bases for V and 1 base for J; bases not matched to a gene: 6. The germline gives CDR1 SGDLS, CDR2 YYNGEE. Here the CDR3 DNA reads TGTGCCAGCAGCCGCAGGGGGCGTGTGAACACCGGGGAGCTGTTTTTT. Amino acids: CASSRRGRVNTGELFF.

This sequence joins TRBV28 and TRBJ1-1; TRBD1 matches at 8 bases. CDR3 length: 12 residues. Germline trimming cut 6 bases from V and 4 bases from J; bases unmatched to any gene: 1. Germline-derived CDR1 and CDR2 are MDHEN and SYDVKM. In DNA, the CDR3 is TGTGCCAGCAGCACAGGGGGCACTGAAGCTTTCTTT. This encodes CASSTGGTEAFF.

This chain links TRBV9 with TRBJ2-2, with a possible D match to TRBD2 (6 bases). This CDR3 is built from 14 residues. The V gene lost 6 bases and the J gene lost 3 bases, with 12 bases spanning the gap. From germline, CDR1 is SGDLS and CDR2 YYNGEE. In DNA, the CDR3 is TGTGCCAGCAAGAGGGGAGGCGACACCGGGGAGCTGTTTTTT. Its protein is CASKRGGDTGELFF.

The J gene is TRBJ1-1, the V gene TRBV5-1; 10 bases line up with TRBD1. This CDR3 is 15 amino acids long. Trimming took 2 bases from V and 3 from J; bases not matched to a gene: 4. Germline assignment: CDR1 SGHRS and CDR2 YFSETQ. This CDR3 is CASSLFGQGDTEAFF. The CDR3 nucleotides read TGCGCCAGCAGCTTATTCGGACAGGGGGACACTGAAGCTTTCTTT. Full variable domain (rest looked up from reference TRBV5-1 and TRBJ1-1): KAGVTQTPRYLIKTRGQQVTLSCSPISGHRSVSWYQQTPGQGLQFLFEYFSETQRNKGNFPGRFSGRQFSNSRSEMNVSTLELGDSALYLCASSLFGQGDTEAFFGQGTRLTVV.

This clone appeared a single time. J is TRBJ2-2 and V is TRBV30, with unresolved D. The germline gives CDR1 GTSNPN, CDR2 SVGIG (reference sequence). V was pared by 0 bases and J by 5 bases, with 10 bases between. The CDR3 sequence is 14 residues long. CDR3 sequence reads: CAWSVSFGTGELFF. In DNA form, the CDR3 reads TGTGCCTGGAGTGTTAGCTTCGGGACCGGGGAGCTGTTTTTT.

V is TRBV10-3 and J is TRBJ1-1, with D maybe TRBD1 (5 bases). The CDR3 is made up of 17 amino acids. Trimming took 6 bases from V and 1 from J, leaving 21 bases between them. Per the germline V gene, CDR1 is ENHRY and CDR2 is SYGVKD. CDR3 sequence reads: CAISQSFLTVWNTEAFF. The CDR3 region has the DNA TGTGCCATCAGCCAATCCTTCCTGACAGTATGGAACACTGAAGCTTTCTTT.

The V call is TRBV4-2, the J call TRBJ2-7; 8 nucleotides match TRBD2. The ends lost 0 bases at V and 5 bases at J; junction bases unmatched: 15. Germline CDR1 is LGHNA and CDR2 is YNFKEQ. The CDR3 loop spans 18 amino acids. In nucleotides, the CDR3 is TGTGCCAGCAGCCAAGATAGTACGTCTAGCGGGTTGGGGGACGAGCAGTACTTC. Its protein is CASSQDSTSSGLGDEQYF.

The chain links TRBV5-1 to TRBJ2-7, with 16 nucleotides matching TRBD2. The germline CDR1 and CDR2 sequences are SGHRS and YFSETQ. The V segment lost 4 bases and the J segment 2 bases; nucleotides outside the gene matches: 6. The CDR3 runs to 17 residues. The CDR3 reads CASSTGLAGGPAYEQYF. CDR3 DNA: TGCGCCAGCAGCACGGGACTAGCGGGAGGGCCCGCCTACGAGCAGTACTTC.

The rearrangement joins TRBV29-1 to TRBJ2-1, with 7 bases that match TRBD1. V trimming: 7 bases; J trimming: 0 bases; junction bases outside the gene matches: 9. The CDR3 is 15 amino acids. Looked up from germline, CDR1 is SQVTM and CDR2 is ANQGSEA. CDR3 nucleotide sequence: TGCAGCGCCTACGGGACAGCCGGCTCCTACAATGAGCAGTTCTTC. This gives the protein CSAYGTAGSYNEQFF.

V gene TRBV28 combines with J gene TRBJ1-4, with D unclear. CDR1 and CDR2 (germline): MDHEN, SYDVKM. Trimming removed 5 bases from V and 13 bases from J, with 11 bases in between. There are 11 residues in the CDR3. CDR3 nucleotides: TGTGCCAGCAGTCGGACTCCTTTACTGTTTTTT. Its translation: CASSRTPLLFF. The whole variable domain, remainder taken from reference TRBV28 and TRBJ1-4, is DVKVTQSSRYLVKRTGEKVFLECVQDMDHENMFWYRQDPGLGLRLIYFSYDVKMKEKGDIPEGYSVSREKKERFSLILESASTNQTSMYLCASSRTPLLFFGSGTQLSVL.

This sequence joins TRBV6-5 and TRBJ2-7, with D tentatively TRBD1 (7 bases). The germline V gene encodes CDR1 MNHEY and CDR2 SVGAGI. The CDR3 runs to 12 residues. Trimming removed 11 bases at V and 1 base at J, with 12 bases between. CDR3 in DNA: TGTGCCGTCAGGGGGGCTTCCTACGAGCAGTACTTC. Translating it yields CAVRGASYEQYF.